One sample yielded the 32 T cell receptor beta chains listed below, sequenced in a study of T cell changes during pregnancy in multiple sclerosis. TCRdb keeps only in-frame clones here, not all; method: immunoSEQ multiplex PCR. This sample has around 60,000 clones, with 80% to 95% found just once. This material consisted of peripheral blood, taken in the third trimester of pregnancy. These TCRs come from a female donor in good health, enrolled as a control in a pregnancy study.

CDR3 amino acids: CATGGTRADWNEQYF. The CDR3 DNA is TGTGCCACGGGAGGAACACGGGCCGATTGGAACGAGCAGTACTTC. V and J are TRBV10-3 and TRBJ2-7, with 7 positions matching TRBD2. The germline V gene has CDR1 ENHRY and CDR2 SYGVKD. The CDR3 sequence is 15 residues long. V lost 10 bases and J lost 5; bases outside the gene matches: 17.

This clone occurred once. V is TRBV30 and J is TRBJ2-4; TRBD2 is a possible D gene (5 bases). This CDR3 region has 14 residues. Germline V lookup: CDR1 GTSNPN, CDR2 SVGIG (reference sequence). V lost 5 bases and J lost 0, with 11 bases in between. CDR3 sequence reads: CAWAGDLAKNIQYF. The CDR3 DNA reads as TGTGCCTGGGCGGGTGATTTAGCCAAAAACATTCAGTACTTC.

CDR3 nucleotide sequence: TGTGCCAGCAGTCCTGACGGGAACTATGGCTACACCTTC. Encoded protein: CASSPDGNYGYTF. This chain connects TRBV2 to TRBJ1-2; no clear D gene. Trimming pared 5 bases from V and 2 bases from J, leaving 9 bases between. Germline loops: CDR1 SNHLY, CDR2 FYNNEI. CDR3 length equals 13 residues.

The gene calls are TRBV5-1 and TRBJ2-2, with D maybe TRBD1 (5 bases). Trimming left V 4 bases short and J 3 bases short, with 19 bases between. Germline CDR1 SGHRS, CDR2 YFSETQ. This CDR3 comprises 17 residues. The CDR3 bases are TGCGCCAGCAGCCTAACCCCCCCAGGGATGTACACCGGGGAGCTGTTTTTT. As protein: CASSLTPPGMYTGELFF.

V is TRBV21-1 and J is TRBJ1-4. TRBV21-1 is tagged as a pseudogene. This CDR3 has 12 residues. CDR3 sequence (DNA): TGTGCCTCCGCGGTCTTTGGGGAAAAACTGTTTTTT. Protein product: CASAVFGEKLFF.

A single count supports this clone. J is TRBJ1-4 and V is TRBV27; no firm D call. V lost 3 bases and J lost 4, with 9 bases in between. Germline loops: CDR1 MNHEY, CDR2 SMNVEV (reference sequence). CDR3 length equals 14 residues. As DNA, the CDR3 is TGTGCCAGCAGTTTGCGAAGCTATAATGAAAAACTGTTTTTT. The encoded protein is CASSLRSYNEKLFF.

The CDR3 sequence: CSVGRTGGAGTEAFF. CDR3 coding DNA: TGCAGCGTTGGCAGGACAGGGGGCGCGGGCACTGAAGCTTTCTTT. The genes are TRBV29-1 and TRBJ1-1; 11 nucleotides agree with TRBD1. The germline gives CDR1 SQVTM, CDR2 ANQGSEA. The CDR3 is 15 residues long. The trim removed 4 bases at V and 4 bases at J, leaving 8 bases unmatched.

CDR3 bases: TGTGCCAGCAGCTACGACAGAAAAGAGACCCAGTACTTC. It specifies CASSYDRKETQYF. This chain uses TRBV7-2 with TRBJ2-5; D may be TRBD1 (5 bases). This CDR3 region has 13 residues. V was pared by 4 bases and J by 3 bases, with 9 bases between. CDR1 is SGHTA and CDR2 is FQGNSA in the germline V gene.

As to this clone: Because the CDR3's place on the DNA is in doubt, the DNA is left out and the CDR3 is given as listed by TCRdb. The CDR3 spells CASGPVVGQGTFLHF. V gene TRBV12-5 combines with J gene TRBJ2-7; TRBD1 was called by the table and not checked on the DNA. Both ends counted, the CDR3 spans 15 residues. The germline V gene encodes CDR1 LGHNT and CDR2 FRNRAP.

The V call is TRBV5-4, the J call TRBJ2-3, with 9 bases matching TRBD1. The CDR3 has 15 amino acids. Trimming cost V 4 bases and J 2 bases; bases outside gene matches: 5. Germline V gene sequence: CDR1 SGHNT, CDR2 YYREEE (reference sequence). This CDR3 is CASSIRTGDTDTQYF. The DNA for the CDR3 is TGTGCCAGCAGCATCCGGACAGGGGACACAGATACGCAGTATTTT.

This chain joins TRBV6-4 and TRBJ2-3, with TRBD1 identical over 12 bases. The CDR3 totals 15 residues. Trimming at V came to 5 bases and at J to 6 bases, leaving 6 bases not matched to a gene. The germline V gene encodes CDR1 MRHNA and CDR2 SNTAGT. The CDR3 here is CASSSGTGGADTQYF. The CDR3 DNA is TGTGCCAGCAGTTCCGGGACAGGGGGCGCCGATACGCAGTATTTT.

This clone showed up just a few times. The chain recombines TRBV2 with TRBJ1-6; a possible D gene is TRBD1 (6 bases). The CDR3 has 15 amino acids. The V end lost 7 bases, the J end lost 5 bases, and 15 bases lay between the germline ends. The germline V gene encodes CDR1 SNHLY and CDR2 FYNNEI. The CDR3 sequence is CASTAKGGNNSPLHF. DNA for the CDR3: TGTGCCAGCACCGCTAAAGGGGGAAATAATTCACCCCTCCACTTT.

The V call is TRBV9, the J call TRBJ2-2; D is undetermined. The CDR3 is made up of 16 amino acids. Trimming left V 3 bases short and J 4 bases short, with 16 bases between. Germline values: CDR1 SGDLS, CDR2 YYNGEE. The CDR3 coding sequence is TGTGCCAGCAGCGCAGAGGCTTTTTGGAGCACCGGGGAGCTGTTTTTT. Its protein product is CASSAEAFWSTGELFF.

CDR3 in amino acids: CASIRGTGSNQPQHF. The DNA for the CDR3 is TGTGCCAGTATAAGGGGGACAGGGAGCAATCAGCCCCAGCATTTT. The chain recombines TRBV19 with TRBJ1-5, with 9 bases aligning to TRBD1. The CDR3 totals 15 residues. V was pared by 7 bases and J by 1 base, with 5 bases of the junction left unmatched. Germline lookup yields CDR1 LNHDA and CDR2 SQIVND (reference sequence). The full variable domain, rest sourced from reference TRBV19 and TRBJ1-5, is DGGITQSPKYLFRKEGQNVTLSCEQNLNHDAMYWYRQDPGQGLRLIYYSQIVNDFQKGDIAEGYSVSREKKESFPLTVTSAQKNPTAFYLCASIRGTGSNQPQHFGDGTRLSIL.

This chain links TRBV6-1 with TRBJ1-5; D gene unclear. From germline, CDR1 is MNHNS and CDR2 SASEGT. The CDR3 sequence is 13 residues long. With 2 bases removed from V and 4 bases from J, the gap between germline ends came to 6 bases. The CDR3 DNA reads as TGTGCCAGCAGTGAAATCGTAAATCAGCCCCAGCATTTT. This translates into CASSEIVNQPQHF.

V usage is TRBV15 and J usage is TRBJ2-3, with unresolved D. V was cut by 3 bases and J by 6 bases, with 10 bases left in between. The CDR3 covers 13 residues. Germline V gene data show CDR1 as LNHNV and CDR2 as YYDKDF (reference sequence). The CDR3 reads CATSSGARDTQYF. CDR3 bases: TGTGCCACCAGCAGTGGAGCCCGGGATACGCAGTATTTT.

This sequence joins TRBV19 and TRBJ2-5, with 10 bases aligning to TRBD1. This CDR3 contains 14 residues. Trimming removed 3 bases from V and 5 bases from J; junction bases left unmatched: 3. Germline CDR1 reads LNHDA; CDR2 reads SQIVND (reference sequence). The CDR3: CASSIDRGRETQYF. CDR3 DNA: TGTGCCAGTAGTATCGACAGGGGGCGGGAGACCCAGTACTTC.

This clone was detected a few times. V is TRBV10-3 and J is TRBJ1-3, with D unresolved. Looked up from germline, CDR1 is ENHRY and CDR2 is SYGVKD. V lost 3 bases, J lost 4 bases, and 10 bases lay in between. This CDR3 comprises 14 residues. In nucleotides, the CDR3 is TGTGCCATCAGTGACCCGGGTCGCGGAAACACCATATATTTT. This translates into CAISDPGRGNTIYF.

This rearrangement joins TRBV7-2 to TRBJ2-7; 12 nucleotides line up with TRBD2. Per the germline V gene, CDR1 is SGHTA and CDR2 is FQGNSA. The CDR3 runs 16 residues. Unmatched junction bases numbered 6, after V lost 5 bases and J lost 1 base. Written as DNA, the CDR3 is TGTGCCAGCAGCCCTACTAGCGGGAGGCCTTCCTACGAGCAGTACTTC. Translation gives CASSPTSGRPSYEQYF.

The chain recombines TRBV19 with TRBJ1-3; TRBD1 might be the D (6 bases). The CDR3 runs to 16 residues. The germline CDR1 and CDR2 sequences are LNHDA and SQIVND (reference sequence). V lost 5 bases to trimming and J lost 0 bases, with 14 bases between them. The CDR3 DNA follows: TGTGCCAGTAGTTCACCCAGGGGCAACTCTGGAAACACCATATATTTT. This codes for CASSSPRGNSGNTIYF.

V and J are TRBV5-1 and TRBJ2-2; tentative D call: TRBD1 (6 bases). The germline gives CDR1 SGHRS, CDR2 YFSETQ. The germline V and J ends were trimmed by 1 base and 6 bases, with 16 bases remaining between them. The length of the CDR3 is 16 residues. CDR3 amino acids: CASSLFQGTGPGELFF. The CDR3 DNA reads TGCGCCAGCAGCTTGTTCCAGGGGACGGGACCCGGGGAGCTGTTTTTT.

This clone was counted between two and nine times. The rearrangement joins TRBV28 to TRBJ1-2; D possibly corresponds to TRBD1 (5 bases). CDR1 MDHEN and CDR2 SYDVKM come from the germline V gene. The ends were cut back, 3 bases at V and 2 bases at J, with 10 bases in the middle. The length of the CDR3 is 14 residues. The CDR3 spells CASSFPGGNYGYTF. In DNA, the CDR3 is TGTGCCAGCAGTTTCCCTGGGGGGAACTATGGCTACACCTTC.

This rearrangement joins TRBV6-6 to TRBJ2-2, with D perhaps matching TRBD1 (6 bases). Trimming pared 7 bases from V and 1 base from J, leaving 16 bases between. The CDR3 is made up of 16 amino acids. CDR1 and CDR2 (germline): MNHNY, SVGAGI (reference sequence). The CDR3 region is CASNRNRAQNTGELFF. The CDR3 DNA reads as TGTGCCAGCAACCGTAACAGGGCTCAGAACACCGGGGAGCTGTTTTTT.

This chain links TRBV28 with TRBJ2-3, with TRBD2 matching 12 bases. Losses at the gene ends were 5 bases for V and 3 bases for J; bases not matched to a gene: 6. Germline V CDR1 and CDR2: MDHEN, SYDVKM. The CDR3 covers 16 residues. CDR3 sequence: CASSQLAGGPTDTQYF. DNA for the CDR3: TGTGCCAGCAGTCAGCTAGCGGGAGGGCCGACAGATACGCAGTATTTT.

J is TRBJ2-7 and V is TRBV9, with 12 bases matching TRBD2. V was clipped by 0 bases and J by 0 bases; unmatched bases: 7. The CDR3 has 18 amino acids. The germline V gene has CDR1 SGDLS and CDR2 YYNGEE. CDR3 in DNA: TGTGCCAGCAGCGTAGACACTAGCGGGGGGATTCTCTCCTACGAGCAGTACTTC. Its translation: CASSVDTSGGILSYEQYF.

The chain recombines TRBV5-4 with TRBJ2-1; 8 bases line up with TRBD1. This CDR3 contains 11 residues. Germline values: CDR1 SGHNT, CDR2 YYREEE (reference sequence). Trimming at V came to 10 bases and at J to 6 bases, leaving 3 bases not matched to a gene. CDR3 region: CAGGQGNEQFF. The CDR3 DNA follows: TGTGCCGGCGGACAGGGCAATGAGCAGTTCTTC.

The chain employs TRBV13 and TRBJ2-1; the D is unclear. This CDR3 comprises 15 residues. Looked up from germline, CDR1 is PRHDT and CDR2 is FYEKMQ (reference sequence). Trimming pared 3 bases from V and 5 bases from J, leaving 14 bases between. Written as DNA, the CDR3 is TGTGCCAGCAGCTTCAATCCGGTCCTTGACAATGAGCAGTTCTTC. Protein sequence: CASSFNPVLDNEQFF.

V usage is TRBV12-5 and J usage is TRBJ2-7; no clear D. The CDR3 has 11 residues. Germline V gene data show CDR1 as LGHNT and CDR2 as FRNRAP. V was clipped by 6 bases and J by 3 bases, with 6 bases between them. The CDR3 spells CASGNYYEQYF. Here the CDR3 DNA reads TGTGCTAGTGGCAACTACTACGAGCAGTACTTC.

Only one count was recorded for this clone. The rearrangement uses TRBV18 and TRBJ1-2; the D is unclear. Germline CDR1 KGHSH, CDR2 LQKENI. Trimming pared 2 bases from V and 4 bases from J, leaving 11 bases between. There are 14 residues in the CDR3. CDR3 bases: TGTGCCAGCTCACCAATAGTTGCTGGCTATGGCTACACCTTC. Translating it yields CASSPIVAGYGYTF.

The V gene is TRBV11-2, the J gene TRBJ2-1; TRBD2 aligns across 13 bases. Germline-derived CDR1 and CDR2 are SGHAT and FQNNGV. This CDR3 is 16 amino acids long. V lost 7 bases and J lost 6; bases outside the gene matches: 9. The CDR3 DNA follows: TGTGCCAGCAACGATTGGACTAGCGGGGGTTCCAATGAGCAGTTCTTC. It yields the protein CASNDWTSGGSNEQFF.

The chain has TRBV5-5 and TRBJ2-1, with D perhaps matching TRBD1 (5 bases). The CDR3 spans 12 residues. V was shortened by 0 bases and J by 10 bases, with 8 bases between the two germline ends. CDR1 and CDR2 from the germline V gene are SGHKS and YYEKEE (reference sequence). The CDR3 DNA follows: TGTGCCAGCAGCTTGGATACAGGAGAGCAGTTCTTC. The encoded protein is CASSLDTGEQFF. Together with reference TRBV5-5 and TRBJ2-1, the CDR3 gives the full variable domain: DAGVTQSPTHLIKTRGQQVTLRCSPISGHKSVSWYQQVLGQGPQFIFQYYEKEERGRGNFPDRFSARQFPNYSSELNVNALLLGDSALYLCASSLDTGEQFFGPGTRLTVL.

The V and J genes are TRBV11-2 and TRBJ1-4; possibly TRBD1 for D (6 bases). The length of the CDR3 is 16 residues. With 4 bases removed from V and 0 bases from J, the gap between germline ends came to 12 bases. Germline values: CDR1 SGHAT, CDR2 FQNNGV. The CDR3 DNA reads as TGTGCCAGCAGCTCTGGGACAACTGCAACTAATGAAAAACTGTTTTTT. Translation gives CASSSGTTATNEKLFF.